A single sample gave rise to the 20 T cell receptor beta chains below, sequenced in a study of shared clonotypes between healthy human individuals. Produced via immunoSEQ multiplex PCR; TCRdb's table is partial and in-frame only. The table shows around 1.4 million clones, with 98% to 99% occurring only once. The sequenced sample consisted of naive CD4+ T cells sorted from blood. Subset reported: CD45RA+ positively selected. The receptor set was obtained from a man between 25 and 39 years old in good health.

The J gene is TRBJ1-1, the V gene TRBV9; D gene uncertain. CDR1 SGDLS and CDR2 YYNGEE come from the germline V gene. V lost 4 bases and J lost 2, with 12 bases in between. There are 14 residues in the CDR3. The DNA of the CDR3 is TGTGCCAGCAGCTCAGACACGGATAACACTGAAGCTTTCTTT. Amino acid sequence: CASSSDTDNTEAFF.

The V call is TRBV7-6, the J call TRBJ1-1; D call uncertain. The CDR3 has 13 residues. The V and J ends lost 1 base and 7 bases respectively, with 10 bases between them. Germline assignment: CDR1 SGHVS and CDR2 FNYEAQ. The CDR3 coding sequence is TGTGCCAGCAGCTTAGACGTTTTAAGTGAAGCTTTCTTT. Encoded protein: CASSLDVLSEAFF.

This chain connects TRBV6-5 to TRBJ2-5, with D perhaps assigned TRBD1 or TRBD2 (5 bases each). Per the germline V gene, CDR1 is MNHEY and CDR2 is SVGAGI. V shed 8 bases and J shed 2 bases, with 9 bases lying between them. The CDR3 loop spans 12 amino acids. The CDR3 DNA sequence: TGTGCCAGCGGATGGGGGCAAGAGACCCAGTACTTC. The encoded protein is CASGWGQETQYF.

J is TRBJ2-5 and V is TRBV5-4; D possibly corresponds to TRBD1 (6 bases). V lost 4 bases and J lost 2, with 9 bases in between. Germline-derived CDR1 and CDR2 are SGHNT and YYREEE (reference sequence). This CDR3 has 13 residues. CDR3 region: CASSRTVQETQYF. Here the CDR3 DNA reads TGTGCCAGCAGCCGGACAGTTCAAGAGACCCAGTACTTC.

The CDR3 DNA reads TGTGCCAGCAGTTTGTGGGACAGATACAATGAGCAGTTCTTC. Protein: CASSLWDRYNEQFF. The chain recombines TRBV28 with TRBJ2-1; 7 nucleotides line up with TRBD1. The CDR3 totals 14 residues. V trimming: 3 bases; J trimming: 4 bases; junction bases outside the gene matches: 3. Germline V lookup: CDR1 MDHEN, CDR2 SYDVKM. Together with reference TRBV28 and TRBJ2-1, the CDR3 gives the full variable domain: DVKVTQSSRYLVKRTGEKVFLECVQDMDHENMFWYRQDPGLGLRLIYFSYDVKMKEKGDIPEGYSVSREKKERFSLILESASTNQTSMYLCASSLWDRYNEQFFGPGTRLTVL.

CDR3 region: CASSPFASWDGRWNEQFF. DNA of the CDR3: TGTGCCAGCTCACCATTCGCGTCCTGGGACGGTAGGTGGAATGAGCAGTTCTTC. The chain is built from TRBV18 and TRBJ2-1; D is possibly TRBD1 or TRBD2 (5 bases each). Between the trimmed V and J ends, which lost 2 bases and 7 bases, there was a span of 24 bases. Germline values: CDR1 KGHSH, CDR2 LQKENI. The CDR3 is made up of 18 amino acids.

The chain links TRBV9 to TRBJ1-4; TRBD1 aligns across 9 bases. The CDR3 contains 14 residues. The trim removed 3 bases at V and 8 bases at J, leaving 5 bases unmatched. Germline-derived CDR1 and CDR2 are SGDLS and YYNGEE. CDR3 amino acids: CASSEGQGEEKLFF. The CDR3 region has the DNA TGTGCCAGCAGCGAGGGACAGGGTGAAGAAAAACTGTTTTTT.

The V and J genes are TRBV5-1 and TRBJ2-7, with 9 bases aligning to TRBD1. Germline CDR1 and CDR2: SGHRS and YFSETQ. Unmatched junction bases numbered 4, after V lost 0 bases and J lost 3 bases. This CDR3 is 15 amino acids long. The CDR3 loop is CASSLEGTGFYEQYF. The CDR3 DNA reads TGCGCCAGCAGCTTGGAAGGGACAGGGTTCTACGAGCAGTACTTC.

The V and J genes are TRBV11-2 and TRBJ2-3; D gene ambiguous. With 4 bases removed from V and 0 bases from J, the gap between germline ends came to 14 bases. Germline V CDR1 and CDR2: SGHAT, FQNNGV. The CDR3 has 16 amino acids. The CDR3 DNA follows: TGTGCCAGCAGCTCGTCCGGCGGAGCTAGCACAGATACGCAGTATTTT. Translating gives CASSSSGGASTDTQYF.

V usage is TRBV7-9 and J usage is TRBJ1-5, with 10 bases fitting TRBD1. Germline V gene data show CDR1 as SEHNR and CDR2 as FQNEAQ (reference sequence). V shed 3 bases, J shed 4 bases, and the junction held 9 bases outside the gene matches. CDR3 length equals 17 residues. CDR3 coding DNA: TGTGCCAGCAGCTTGGGGACAGGGGAAATCGGAAATCAGCCCCAGCATTTT. As protein: CASSLGTGEIGNQPQHF.

The rearrangement joins TRBV19 to TRBJ2-7; D gene unclear. Germline V gives CDR1 LNHDA, CDR2 SQIVND (reference sequence). CDR3 length equals 14 residues. Trimming took off 2 bases at V and 1 base at J, with 9 bases between the two ends. The CDR3 DNA reads TGTGCCAGTAGTATAAACCCAACGTCCTACGAGCAGTACTTC. Translated: CASSINPTSYEQYF.

The J gene is TRBJ2-3, the V gene TRBV30, with 9 bases aligning to TRBD2. The CDR3 sequence is 21 residues long. From germline, CDR1 is GTSNPN and CDR2 SVGIG (reference sequence). V was clipped by 0 bases and J by 2 bases; unmatched bases: 21. CDR3 bases: TGTGCCTGGAGTGTAAGGAGGGCCCTTTGGTCTGGCGGGAGGGCCACAGATACGCAGTATTTT. As protein: CAWSVRRALWSGGRATDTQYF.

This clone was counted once. This chain connects TRBV7-9 to TRBJ2-4, with D maybe TRBD1 (6 bases). Germline V gives CDR1 SEHNR, CDR2 FQNEAQ (reference sequence). V shed 6 bases and J shed 1 base, with 10 bases lying between them. The CDR3 is made up of 14 amino acids. CDR3: CASSYRDAKNIQYF. The CDR3 DNA is TGTGCCAGCAGTTACAGGGACGCCAAAAACATTCAGTACTTC. Together with reference TRBV7-9 and TRBJ2-4, the CDR3 gives the full variable domain: DTGVSQNPRHKITKRGQNVTFRCDPISEHNRLYWYRQTLGQGPEFLTYFQNEAQLEKSRLLSDRFSAERPKGSFSTLEIQRTEQGDSAMYLCASSYRDAKNIQYFGAGTRLSVL.

The genes are TRBV5-1 and TRBJ2-7; TRBD2 aligns across 12 bases. In germline, CDR1 is SGHRS, CDR2 YFSETQ. V gave up 2 bases and J gave up 6 bases; unmatched junction bases: 9. The CDR3 covers 16 residues. The CDR3 reads CASSFSSGRGLTEQYF. CDR3 nucleotide sequence: TGCGCCAGCAGCTTTTCTAGCGGGAGGGGACTCACCGAGCAGTACTTC.

This chain connects TRBV10-3 to TRBJ2-7; D is tentatively TRBD1 or TRBD2 (5 bases each). V dropped 3 bases and J dropped 5 bases, with 17 bases sitting between them. This CDR3 comprises 15 residues. Looked up from germline, CDR1 is ENHRY and CDR2 is SYGVKD. CDR3 nucleotide sequence: TGTGCCATCAGTGATACCGGGACGGGGTACGACGAGCAGTACTTC. Its protein is CAISDTGTGYDEQYF.

The rearrangement links TRBV30 to TRBJ2-5, with a weak D call TRBD2 (5 bases). Germline V gene sequence: CDR1 GTSNPN, CDR2 SVGIG (reference sequence). The CDR3 extends over 15 amino acids. V lost 2 bases and J lost 5, with 18 bases in between. The CDR3 loop is CAWSKQSGPGETQYF. CDR3 nucleotide sequence: TGTGCCTGGAGTAAACAAAGCGGACCCGGGGAGACCCAGTACTTC.

For this clone: Relative to the germline gene, one junction end is altered; a read error may explain this. This rearrangement joins TRBV7-9 to TRBJ1-2; D possibly corresponds to TRBD1 (5 bases). Germline CDR1 and CDR2: SEHNR and FQNEAQ (reference sequence). This CDR3 spans 10 amino acids. The CDR3 here is CASSQDRRDF. CDR3 coding DNA: TGTGCCAGCAGCCAAGACAGACGAGACTTC.

A note on this clone: An end of the junction differs from the germline gene, which may be a read error. The chain carries TRBV11-2 and TRBJ2-1; possibly TRBD1 for D (5 bases). This CDR3 is 13 amino acids long. Germline values: CDR1 SGHAT, CDR2 FQNNGV. The chain's CDR3 is CASSIDRDNEQFF. The CDR3 nucleotides read TGTGCCAGCAGCATAGACAGAGACAATGAGCAGTTCTTC.

The chain has TRBV5-1 and TRBJ2-3, with 11 bases aligning to TRBD2. The junction had 7 bases not matched to a gene; V was cut back by 7 bases and J by 6 bases. CDR1 is SGHRS, CDR2 YFSETQ, per germline. CDR3 length: 14 residues. DNA of the CDR3: TGCGCCAGCCGACTAGCGGGGCAAGGGGATACGCAGTATTTT. As protein: CASRLAGQGDTQYF.

The chain is built from TRBV6-5 and TRBJ1-1; 10 bases are a match to TRBD1. CDR3 length: 16 amino acids. Germline-derived CDR1 and CDR2 are MNHEY and SVGAGI. V lost 4 bases, J lost 4 bases, and 9 bases stayed unmatched. Here the CDR3 DNA reads TGTGCCAGCAGTTTTGGGACAGGGGTGTTTAGCACTGAAGCTTTCTTT. Residues: CASSFGTGVFSTEAFF.